This T cell receptor (beta chain) comes out of a study of response to subunit inactivated influenza vaccine. This clonotype was seen more than once but under ten times. The CDR3 spans 14 residues. Germline CDR1 is MNHEY and CDR2 is SVGEGT. The V gene lost 4 bases and the J gene lost 5 bases, with 14 bases spanning the gap. Using its own MiXCR run on the RT-PCR reads, TCRdb lists one record per CDR3 protein. This table holds roughly 500,000 distinct CDR3 sequences, around 25% found once. The chain uses TRBV6-2 or TRBV6-3 and TRBJ1-1; maybe TRBD1 (6 bases). The sample was CD4+ T cells sorted from PBMCs, taken less than 6 days after vaccination. This receptor was identified in a man aged 50-60 years who received an inactivated influenza vaccine. The CDR3 here is CASSFAATGTEAFF. CDR3 sequence (DNA): TGTGCCAGCAGTTTCGCCGCGACAGGTACTGAAGCTTTCTTT.